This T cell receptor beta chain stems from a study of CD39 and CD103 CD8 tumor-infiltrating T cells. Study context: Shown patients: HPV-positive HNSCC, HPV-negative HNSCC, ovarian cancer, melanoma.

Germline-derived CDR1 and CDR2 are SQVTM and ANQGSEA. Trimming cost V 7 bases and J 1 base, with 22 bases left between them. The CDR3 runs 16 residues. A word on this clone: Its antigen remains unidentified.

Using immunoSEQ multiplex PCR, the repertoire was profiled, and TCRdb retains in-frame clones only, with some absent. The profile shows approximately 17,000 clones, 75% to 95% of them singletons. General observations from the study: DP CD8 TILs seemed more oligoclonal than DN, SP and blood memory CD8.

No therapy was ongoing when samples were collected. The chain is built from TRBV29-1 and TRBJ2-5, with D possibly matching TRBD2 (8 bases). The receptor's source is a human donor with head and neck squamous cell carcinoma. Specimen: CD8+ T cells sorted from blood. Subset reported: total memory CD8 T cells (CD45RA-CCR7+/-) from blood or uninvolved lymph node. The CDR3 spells CSALRGAGGFQETQYF. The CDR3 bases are TGCAGCGCCCTCAGGGGGGCGGGGGGCTTCCAAGAGACCCAGTACTTC. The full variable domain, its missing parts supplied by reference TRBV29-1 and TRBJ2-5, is SAVISQKPSRDICQRGTSLTIQCQVDSQVTMMFWYRQQPGQSLTLIATANQGSEATYESGFVIDKFPISRPNLTFSTLTVSNMSPEDSSIYLCSALRGAGGFQETQYFGPGTRLLVL.